The 12 T cell receptor beta chains in this list originate from one sample, sequenced in a study of regulatory T cells. Amplification used 52 TRBV primers and 13 TRBJ primers. Assay used: immunoSEQ multiplex PCR; TCRdb lists only in-frame clones, some missing. Of about 30,000 clones listed, less than 95% are singletons. For these TCRs, the target antigens are not known. Whole-study findings and limits: Hydrophobic residues at CDR3 positions 6 and 7 were enriched in conventional CD4+ T cells of CD3G-deficient patients.

The sample taken for sequencing was conventional CD4+ T cells sorted from blood. These TCRs come from a person between 18 and 35 years old with CD3G deficiency.

J is TRBJ1-2 and V is TRBV29-1, with 7 bases that match TRBD1. In germline, CDR1 is SQVTM, CDR2 ANQGSEA. V lost 6 bases, J lost 8 bases, and 9 bases stayed unmatched. This CDR3 spans 12 amino acids. CDR3 sequence: CSVARGGGGYTF. CDR3 bases: TGCAGCGTCGCGAGAGGGGGCGGGGGCTACACCTTC.

The chain uses TRBV23-1 and TRBJ1-2; D is possibly TRBD1 (5 bases). TRBV23-1 is given ORF status, its function remaining uncertain. The V end lost 1 base, the J end lost 3 bases, and 18 bases lay between the germline ends. This CDR3 has 17 residues. CDR3 loop: CASSQCIKRWGDYGYTF. The CDR3 nucleotides read TGCGCCAGCAGTCAATGTATTAAAAGGTGGGGCGACTATGGCTACACCTTC.

V is TRBV28 and J is TRBJ2-4, with D perhaps being TRBD1 or TRBD2 (5 bases each). The CDR3 loop spans 12 amino acids. Germline CDR1 reads MDHEN; CDR2 reads SYDVKM. Trimming took 4 bases from V and 13 from J, leaving 14 bases between them. In nucleotides, the CDR3 is TGTGCCAGCAGTTCTGGGACGTTACGCCAGTACTTC. This translates into CASSSGTLRQYF.

Written as DNA, the CDR3 is TGTGCCTGGAGTGCGTGGGGGACTGAAAAACTGTTTTTT. Translating it yields CAWSAWGTEKLFF. J is TRBJ1-4 and V is TRBV30, with a possible D match to TRBD1 (5 bases). This CDR3 has 13 amino acids. Trimming cost V 1 base and J 7 bases, with 10 bases left between them. CDR1 and CDR2 (germline): GTSNPN, SVGIG (reference sequence).

This chain uses TRBV6-1 with TRBJ2-2; possibly TRBD1 for D (6 bases). CDR3 size: 15 residues. Looked up from germline, CDR1 is MNHNS and CDR2 is SASEGT. With 6 bases removed from V and 5 bases from J, the gap between germline ends came to 16 bases. The CDR3 sequence: CASRHLRGGTGELFF. For the CDR3, the DNA is TGTGCCAGCAGACACCTCAGGGGCGGGACCGGGGAGCTGTTTTTT.

This CDR3 is CASSYRDRGFYEQYF. The CDR3, as DNA: TGTGCCAGCAGTTACAGGGACAGGGGGTTCTACGAGCAGTACTTC. The gene calls are TRBV6-6 and TRBJ2-7; 11 positions agree with TRBD1. This CDR3 has 15 residues. Germline V gene lookup returns CDR1 MNHNY and CDR2 SVGAGI (reference sequence). J lost 3 bases, V lost 2 bases, and 3 bases had no gene match.

This clone showed up just once. This rearrangement joins TRBV28 to TRBJ1-5, with D possibly matching TRBD1 (6 bases). The V gene's germline CDR1 is MDHEN and CDR2 SYDVKM. This CDR3 has 16 amino acids. Deletions cut 5 bases from V and 0 bases from J, with 14 bases between. DNA of the CDR3: TGTGCCAGCAGTGTTCGGGGGGGCACTAGCAATCAGCCCCAGCATTTT. This encodes CASSVRGGTSNQPQHF. The full variable domain, its missing parts supplied by reference TRBV28 and TRBJ1-5, is DVKVTQSSRYLVKRTGEKVFLECVQDMDHENMFWYRQDPGLGLRLIYFSYDVKMKEKGDIPEGYSVSREKKERFSLILESASTNQTSMYLCASSVRGGTSNQPQHFGDGTRLSIL.

The chain carries TRBV4-1 and TRBJ2-2, with D unclear. This CDR3 has 13 residues. Germline CDR1 MGHRA, CDR2 YSYEKL. The V end lost 6 bases, the J end lost 4 bases, and 9 bases lay between the germline ends. In DNA, the CDR3 is TGCGCCAGCAGTCAGTACTTCACCGGGGAGCTGTTTTTT. Translated: CASSQYFTGELFF.

The chain has TRBV7-8 and TRBJ2-5; no firm D call. Trimming stripped 1 base from V and 1 base from J, with 7 bases between. In germline, CDR1 is SGHVS, CDR2 FQNEAQ. This CDR3 has 14 amino acids. This CDR3 reads CASSLGTIQETQYF. The CDR3 DNA is TGTGCCAGCAGCTTAGGGACCATCCAAGAGACCCAGTACTTC.

V usage is TRBV7-9 and J usage is TRBJ2-2, with 9 bases aligning to TRBD2. V was clipped by 5 bases and J by 1 base; unmatched bases: 8. This CDR3 comprises 17 residues. Germline V gene data show CDR1 as SEHNR and CDR2 as FQNEAQ (reference sequence). The CDR3 reads CASSASTSGLNTGELFF. The CDR3, as DNA: TGTGCCAGCAGCGCCTCGACTAGCGGACTGAACACCGGGGAGCTGTTTTTT.

V usage is TRBV28 and J usage is TRBJ2-7; D gene uncertain. CDR3 length: 14 residues. CDR1 and CDR2 (germline): MDHEN, SYDVKM. V lost 1 base to trimming and J lost 5 bases, with 12 bases between them. CDR3 nucleotide sequence: TGTGCCAGCAGTTTATCGTGGGGTAGGCACGAGCAGTACTTC. Its translation is CASSLSWGRHEQYF.

A remark on this clone: Within the sample, other DNA sequences also encode this same CDR3. This chain links TRBV18 with TRBJ2-1; 9 positions agree with TRBD2. CDR1 KGHSH and CDR2 LQKENI come from the germline V gene. Trimming took 3 bases from V and 7 from J; bases not matched to a gene: 1. This CDR3 has 13 residues. The DNA for the CDR3 is TGTGCCAGCTCACCGAGCGGGAGGAATGAGCAGTTCTTC. Protein product: CASSPSGRNEQFF.